These 3 T cell receptor beta chains were sequenced from one sample in a study of blood T cell repertoires in COVID-19. Repertoires were generated with immunoSEQ multiplex PCR, while TCRdb's copy carries only in-frame clones and drops some. The table has about 200,000 clones, about 80% seen once. Sequenced: peripheral blood. Receptors originate from a man between 60 and 70 years old with acute or convalescent COVID-19.

The chain uses TRBV2 and TRBJ2-6, with unresolved D. Trimming left V 5 bases short and J 1 base short, with 12 bases between. Germline assignment: CDR1 SNHLY and CDR2 FYNNEI. The CDR3 runs to 16 residues. The CDR3 protein is CASSSSTRSGANVLTF. The CDR3 region has the DNA TGTGCCAGCAGTTCCTCGACACGGTCTGGGGCCAACGTCCTGACTTTC.

This clone has more than one count but fewer than ten. The chain joins TRBV5-4 to TRBJ2-7; 13 positions agree with TRBD2. The V gene end was trimmed by 5 bases and the J gene end by 5 bases; junction bases not matched to a gene: 7. From germline, CDR1 is SGHNT and CDR2 YYREEE (reference sequence). The CDR3 sequence is 15 residues long. In DNA, the CDR3 is TGTGCCAGCAGAACAGGACTAGCGGGAGTTAACGAGCAGTACTTC. Its protein product is CASRTGLAGVNEQYF.

The chain uses TRBV7-9 and TRBJ2-3; 11 bases agree with TRBD1. The CDR3 sequence is 15 residues long. V shed 5 bases, J shed 9 bases, and the junction held 10 bases outside the gene matches. The germline V gene has CDR1 SEHNR and CDR2 FQNEAQ (reference sequence). The chain's CDR3 is CASSRTGGAGLTQYF. The CDR3 DNA sequence: TGTGCCAGCAGCAGGACAGGGGGCGCGGGTCTAACGCAGTATTTT.